Below, 17 T cell receptor beta chains from the same sample are listed, as sequenced in a study of cytomegalovirus exposure and HLA in healthy donors. The PCR contained 60 Vbeta and 13 Jbeta primers. The method was immunoSEQ multiplex PCR; TCRdb's version includes in-frame clones alone and lacks a portion of them. The top ten hold around 10% of the sample, which has tens of thousands of clones, approximately 79% seen once. Sequenced: PBMCs. Receptors were obtained from a woman aged 40 to 50 in good health and CMV-seropositive.

V is TRBV25-1 and J is TRBJ1-4; D perhaps matches TRBD1 (5 bases). Trimming removed 6 bases from V and 7 bases from J, with 15 bases in between. This CDR3 contains 14 residues. CDR1 and CDR2 from the germline V gene are MGHDK and SYGVNS. The CDR3 sequence is CASRVTDSSEKLFF. The CDR3, as DNA: TGTGCCAGCAGAGTTACCGACAGCTCTGAAAAACTGTTTTTT. The full variable domain, its missing parts supplied by reference TRBV25-1 and TRBJ1-4, is EADIYQTPRYLVIGTGKKITLECSQTMGHDKMYWYQQDPGMELHLIHYSYGVNSTEKGDLSSESTVSRIRTEHFPLTLESARPSHTSQYLCASRVTDSSEKLFFGSGTQLSVL.

The rearrangement links TRBV23-1 to TRBJ2-5; TRBD1 matches 7 bases. TRBV23-1 is flagged as an ORF with uncertain function. V trimming: 0 bases; J trimming: 4 bases; junction bases outside the gene matches: 8. The CDR3 length is 16 residues. The CDR3 DNA follows: TGCGCCAGCAGTCAATCGGACAGGCCCTTGAGAGAGACCCAGTACTTC. Protein sequence: CASSQSDRPLRETQYF.

This clone was picked up a small number of times. This same CDR3 is encoded by further DNA sequences in the sample. The V and J genes are TRBV6-1 and TRBJ1-1, with D uncertain. The CDR3 has 11 residues. V lost 2 bases and J lost 7, with 5 bases in between. The germline V gene has CDR1 MNHNS and CDR2 SASEGT. CDR3: CASSERGEAFF. The CDR3 DNA is TGTGCCAGCAGTGAAAGAGGTGAAGCTTTCTTT.

The V and J genes are TRBV27 and TRBJ2-2; 8 nucleotides agree with TRBD1. J was trimmed by 3 bases and V by 7 bases; bases with no gene match: 4. Germline loops: CDR1 MNHEY, CDR2 SMNVEV (reference sequence). The CDR3 sequence is 14 residues long. The CDR3 reads CASTMTGDTGELFF. The CDR3 nucleotides are TGTGCCAGCACCATGACAGGGGACACCGGGGAGCTGTTTTTT.

The chain employs TRBV5-8 and TRBJ2-2; TRBD2 matches at 7 bases. The CDR3 runs 15 residues. V trimming: 3 bases; J trimming: 7 bases; junction bases outside the gene matches: 9. In germline, CDR1 is SGHTS, CDR2 YDEGEE. The CDR3 DNA is TGTGCCAGCAGCTCAACCGGACTAGTATTCGGGGAGCTGTTTTTT. Its protein is CASSSTGLVFGELFF.

The V gene is TRBV2, the J gene TRBJ1-1, with a weak D call TRBD1 (6 bases). The CDR3 consists of 13 residues. The germline V gene encodes CDR1 SNHLY and CDR2 FYNNEI. V shed 6 bases and J shed 5 bases, with 13 bases lying between them. CDR3 sequence (DNA): TGTGCCAGCAGCAAACCAGGGGAAACTGAAGCTTTCTTT. It yields the protein CASSKPGETEAFF.

This clone was recorded a few times. The chain employs TRBV4-1 and TRBJ2-1; tentative D call: TRBD2 (5 bases). This CDR3 region has 15 residues. CDR1 MGHRA and CDR2 YSYEKL come from the germline V gene. Trimming cost V 4 bases and J 5 bases, with 15 bases left between them. The CDR3 bases are TGCGCCAGCAGCCGAGACTACCAACCTCACAATGAGCAGTTCTTC. This codes for CASSRDYQPHNEQFF.

In its sample, this clone was seen a few times. The V gene is TRBV7-9, the J gene TRBJ1-3; possibly TRBD1 for D (6 bases). Trimming stripped 1 base from V and 9 bases from J, with 25 bases between. Germline V CDR1 and CDR2: SEHNR, FQNEAQ (reference sequence). The CDR3 consists of 18 residues. DNA of the CDR3: TGTGCCAGCAGCTTAGAAGAGACAGGAGACGCACCTACGGGCACCATATATTTT. Translated: CASSLEETGDAPTGTIYF. The complete variable domain, with remaining parts taken from reference TRBV7-9 and TRBJ1-3, reads DTGVSQNPRHKITKRGQNVTFRCDPISEHNRLYWYRQTLGQGPEFLTYFQNEAQLEKSRLLSDRFSAERPKGSFSTLEIQRTEQGDSAMYLCASSLEETGDAPTGTIYFGEGSWLTVV.

V gene TRBV11-2 combines with J gene TRBJ1-1, with D possibly matching TRBD1 (5 bases). Looked up from germline, CDR1 is SGHAT and CDR2 is FQNNGV. V lost 3 bases to trimming and J lost 1 base, with 15 bases between them. CDR3 length equals 16 residues. CDR3 sequence reads: CASSLDGGGENTEAFF. In DNA form, the CDR3 reads TGTGCCAGCAGCTTGGACGGTGGGGGGGAGAACACTGAAGCTTTCTTT.

This clone was seen more than once but under ten times. This chain uses TRBV5-1 with TRBJ2-1; 9 nucleotides align to TRBD1. After removal of 3 bases from V and 2 bases from J, the junction contained 3 bases not matched to a gene. Germline CDR1 SGHRS, CDR2 YFSETQ. This CDR3 is built from 15 residues. This CDR3 reads CASSSTGGTYNEQFF. The CDR3 nucleotides are TGCGCCAGCAGCTCGACAGGGGGGACCTACAATGAGCAGTTCTTC.

This chain's CDR3 is CASSEATTGRWYGYTF. In DNA, the CDR3 is TGTGCCAGCAGTGAAGCGACAACAGGGCGGTGGTATGGCTACACCTTC. V is TRBV6-1 and J is TRBJ1-2, with D maybe TRBD1 (6 bases). V was pared by 0 bases and J by 5 bases, with 16 bases between. Germline V gene data show CDR1 as MNHNS and CDR2 as SASEGT. The CDR3 has 16 residues.

The chain couples TRBV19 to TRBJ2-5, with a weak D call TRBD2 (6 bases). With 5 bases removed from V and 4 bases from J, the gap between germline ends came to 14 bases. The germline gives CDR1 LNHDA, CDR2 SQIVND (reference sequence). This CDR3 comprises 14 residues. CDR3 nucleotide sequence: TGTGCCAGTAGTCCGGGGACTGGGGGAGAGACCCAGTACTTC. Translating gives CASSPGTGGETQYF.

The chain uses TRBV11-3 and TRBJ1-5, with D unresolved. Trimming cost V 0 bases and J 2 bases, with 2 bases left between them. The CDR3 extends over 13 amino acids. CDR1 is SGHNT, CDR2 YENEEA, per germline. CDR3 loop: CASSLDGNQPQHF. The CDR3 region has the DNA TGTGCCAGCAGCTTAGACGGCAATCAGCCCCAGCATTTT.

The DNA of the CDR3 is TGTGCCAGCAGTATCTACGAGCAGTACTTC. This encodes CASSIYEQYF. The chain carries TRBV7-9 and TRBJ2-7; D not resolved. The germline V gene encodes CDR1 SEHNR and CDR2 FQNEAQ (reference sequence). The CDR3 runs to 10 residues. Trimming removed 6 bases from V and 3 bases from J, with 3 bases in between.

The chain couples TRBV7-2 to TRBJ2-5; perhaps TRBD1 as D (5 bases). In germline, CDR1 is SGHTA, CDR2 FQGNSA. This CDR3 comprises 14 residues. V dropped 2 bases and J dropped 2 bases, with 9 bases sitting between them. The CDR3 bases are TGTGCCAGCAGCTTATCGCAGGGTCAAGAGACCCAGTACTTC. Translation gives CASSLSQGQETQYF.

V and J are TRBV4-1 and TRBJ2-3, with 10 bases aligning to TRBD2. The V segment lost 3 bases and the J segment 2 bases; nucleotides outside the gene matches: 14. This CDR3 is 19 amino acids long. Germline CDR1 reads MGHRA; CDR2 reads YSYEKL. The CDR3 is CASSHLKGVSGGSTDTQYF. DNA for the CDR3: TGCGCCAGCAGCCACTTGAAAGGTGTTAGCGGGGGGTCCACAGATACGCAGTATTTT.

The sample holds one count of this clone. The genes are TRBV11-3 and TRBJ2-7; unclear D gene. The CDR3 runs to 12 residues. Germline values: CDR1 SGHNT, CDR2 YENEEA. Trimming took 2 bases from V and 3 from J, leaving 5 bases between them. This CDR3 reads CASSLTLYEQYF. CDR3 coding DNA: TGTGCCAGCAGCTTAACTCTCTACGAGCAGTACTTC.